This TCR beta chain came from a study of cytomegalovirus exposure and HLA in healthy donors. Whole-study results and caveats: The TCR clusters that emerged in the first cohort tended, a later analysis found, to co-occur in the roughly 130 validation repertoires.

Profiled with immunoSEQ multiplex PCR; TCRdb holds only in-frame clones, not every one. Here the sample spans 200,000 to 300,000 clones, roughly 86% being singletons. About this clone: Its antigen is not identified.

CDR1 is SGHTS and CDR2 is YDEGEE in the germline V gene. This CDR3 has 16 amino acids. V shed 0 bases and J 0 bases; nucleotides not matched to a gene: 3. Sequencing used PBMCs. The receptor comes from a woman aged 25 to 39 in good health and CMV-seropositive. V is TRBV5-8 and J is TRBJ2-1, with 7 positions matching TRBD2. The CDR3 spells CASSLVGGSSYNEQFF. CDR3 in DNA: TGTGCCAGCAGCTTGGTTGGCGGGAGCTCCTACAATGAGCAGTTCTTC.